This TCR beta chain stems from a study of T cells in Graves' hyperthyroidism and ophthalmopathy. Amplified TCR beta CDR3 regions derived from RNA transcripts. An initial round of RT-PCR targeting the TCR CDR3 relied on the HTBI primer set. MiXCR was run by TCRdb on the multiplex PCR reads, yielding one entry per CDR3 protein. This sample yields roughly 170,000 distinct CDR3 sequences, of which approximately 15% are seen a single time; approximately 28% belongs to the top ten. This clonotype was recorded at least ten times. CDR1 and CDR2 from the germline V gene are MDHEN and SYDVKM. There are 14 residues in the CDR3. V gave up 6 bases and J gave up 5 bases, with 16 bases separating them.

Sequencing was done on a sample of blood. This rearrangement joins TRBV28 to TRBJ2-5, with D uncertain. The clonotype comes from a woman aged 50 to 60 with Graves' hyperthyroidism. The CDR3 region has the DNA TGTGCCAGCAGACCCCGGGTTCTACCGGAGACCCAGTACTTC. It codes for CASRPRVLPETQYF.